A selection of T cell receptor beta chains follows, all from one sample in a study of blood T cell repertoires in COVID-19. TCRdb keeps only in-frame clones here, not all; method: immunoSEQ multiplex PCR. The sample contains 70,000 to 100,000 clones, 89% of which appear only once. The sequenced sample was peripheral blood. The source of these receptors is a man over 45 with COVID-19, enrolled during active disease. Both conserved end residues are part of each CDR3. A D gene is named only where the DNA matches it firmly. Size tells how often a clone was seen (once, few, many) or the class of an expanded clone, and some rows leave it out.

D gene: TRBD2
clone size: once
J gene: TRBJ2-7
V gene: TRBV28
CDR3 protein: CASRGGLAAYEQYF
CDR3 DNA: TGTGCCAGCAGAGGCGGACTAGCGGCCTACGAGCAGTACTTC

D gene: TRBD1
clone size: -
J gene: TRBJ2-7
V gene: TRBV27
CDR3 protein: CASSLGTGSYEQYF
CDR3 DNA: TGTGCCAGCAGTTTAGGGACAGGGTCCTACGAGCAGTACTTC

D gene: TRBD1
clone size: -
J gene: TRBJ1-6
V gene: TRBV3-1/TRBV3-2
CDR3 protein: CASNQGVNSPLHF
CDR3 DNA: TGTGCCAGCAATCAGGGGGTGAATTCACCCCTCCACTTT

D gene: -
clone size: once
J gene: TRBJ1-5
V gene: TRBV15
CDR3 protein: CATSRVTGGDPQHF
CDR3 DNA: TGTGCCACCAGCAGAGTTACTGGGGGGGACCCCCAGCATTTT

D gene: -
clone size: -
J gene: TRBJ2-5
V gene: TRBV19
CDR3 protein: CASSAIKGETQYF
CDR3 DNA: TGTGCCAGTAGTGCGATTAAGGGGGAGACCCAGTACTTC

D gene: -
clone size: -
J gene: TRBJ1-2
V gene: TRBV2
CDR3 protein: CASIAVAGGYTF
CDR3 DNA: TGTGCCAGCATTGCGGTAGCGGGGGGCTACACCTTC

D gene: -
clone size: -
J gene: TRBJ1-4
V gene: TRBV28
CDR3 protein: CASSEELGEKLFF
CDR3 DNA: TGTGCCAGCAGTGAGGAGCTTGGTGAAAAACTGTTTTTT

D gene: -
clone size: -
J gene: TRBJ1-3
V gene: TRBV7-2
CDR3 protein: CASSSTVSGNTIYF
CDR3 DNA: TGTGCCAGCAGCTCGACAGTCTCTGGAAACACCATATATTTT

D gene: -
clone size: -
J gene: TRBJ1-6
V gene: TRBV4-1
CDR3 protein: CASSQDRRNNSPLHF
CDR3 DNA: TGCGCCAGCAGCCAAGATCGCAGGAATAATTCACCCCTCCACTTT

D gene: -
clone size: -
J gene: TRBJ2-2
V gene: TRBV25-1
CDR3 protein: CASSEYGGELFF
CDR3 DNA: TGTGCCAGCAGTGAATACGGCGGGGAGCTGTTTTTT

D gene: -
clone size: once
J gene: TRBJ1-4
V gene: TRBV11-3
CDR3 protein: CASSTGPEGKLFF
CDR3 DNA: TGTGCCAGCAGCACCGGGCCGGAGGGGAAACTGTTTTTT

D gene: TRBD1
clone size: -
J gene: TRBJ2-5
V gene: TRBV6-1
CDR3 protein: CASSEYRDRGGSWTETQYF
CDR3 DNA: TGTGCCAGCAGTGAATATAGGGACAGGGGAGGGAGCTGGACAGAGACCCAGTACTTC

D gene: -
clone size: -
J gene: TRBJ2-2
V gene: TRBV6-5
CDR3 protein: CASRGQRANTGELFF
CDR3 DNA: TGTGCCAGCAGAGGACAGCGCGCGAACACCGGGGAGCTGTTTTTT

D gene: -
clone size: -
J gene: TRBJ2-3
V gene: TRBV25-1
CDR3 protein: CASSELRGGDTQYF
CDR3 DNA: TGTGCCAGCAGTGAACTCAGGGGTGGGGATACGCAGTATTTT

D gene: TRBD1
clone size: -
J gene: TRBJ1-1
V gene: TRBV28
CDR3 protein: CASRLTGGGTEAFF
CDR3 DNA: TGTGCCAGCAGATTGACAGGGGGGGGAACTGAAGCTTTCTTT

D gene: -
clone size: -
J gene: TRBJ1-2
V gene: TRBV6-1
CDR3 protein: CASSEQQIYGYTF
CDR3 DNA: TGTGCCAGCAGTGAACAACAGATCTATGGCTACACCTTC